The 23 T cell receptor beta chains presented below share a single source sample, sequenced in a study of cytomegalovirus exposure and HLA in healthy donors. Use of 60 Vbeta and 13 Jbeta primers characterized the PCR. Measured with immunoSEQ multiplex PCR; TCRdb has only the in-frame clones, and not every one. Of about 170,000 clones in the sample, around 80% were seen once. The sequencing input was PBMCs. These receptors all come from a woman aged 45-65 years in good health and CMV-seropositive.

This clone was seen once. The rearrangement uses TRBV19 and TRBJ2-1, with D possibly being TRBD2 (6 bases). V lost 8 bases and J 5 bases, leaving 13 bases between the germline ends. This CDR3 has 13 amino acids. Germline V gene lookup returns CDR1 LNHDA and CDR2 SQIVND (reference sequence). The CDR3 DNA is TGTGCCAGTCAGCCCGCGGGAAACAATGAGCAGTTCTTC. This gives the protein CASQPAGNNEQFF.

The J gene is TRBJ2-7, the V gene TRBV19; a weak D match, TRBD2 (5 bases). Trimming cost V 3 bases and J 6 bases, with 12 bases left between them. CDR1 is LNHDA, CDR2 SQIVND, per germline (reference sequence). The CDR3 consists of 13 residues. The CDR3 sequence: CASSIIVAGEQYF. DNA for the CDR3: TGTGCCAGTAGTATCATCGTTGCGGGCGAGCAGTACTTC.

V and J are TRBV9 and TRBJ2-7, with 9 bases identical to TRBD1. Looked up from germline, CDR1 is SGDLS and CDR2 is YYNGEE. Trimming cost V 3 bases and J 0 bases; bases outside gene matches: 7. The length of the CDR3 is 16 residues. In DNA, the CDR3 is TGTGCCAGCAGCGCCTCCGGGACAGGGCTCTCCTACGAGCAGTACTTC. As protein: CASSASGTGLSYEQYF.

V gene TRBV6-6 combines with J gene TRBJ2-7, with 13 bases matching TRBD2. The CDR3 is made up of 15 amino acids. Per the germline V gene, CDR1 is MNHNY and CDR2 is SVGAGI (reference sequence). The V segment lost 6 bases and the J segment 3 bases; nucleotides outside the gene matches: 5. CDR3 region: CASRSGTSGNYEQYF. The CDR3 coding sequence is TGTGCCAGCAGATCCGGGACTAGCGGGAACTACGAGCAGTACTTC.

The V gene is TRBV15, the J gene TRBJ2-1, with D possibly being TRBD1 (6 bases). There are 13 residues in the CDR3. The germline gives CDR1 LNHNV, CDR2 YYDKDF (reference sequence). Trimming took 8 bases from V and 7 from J, leaving 15 bases between them. This CDR3 is CATQGGRYNEQFF. The CDR3 coding sequence is TGTGCCACCCAAGGGGGTAGATATAATGAGCAGTTCTTC.

The chain links TRBV10-3 to TRBJ2-3, with D unclear. Germline V gene lookup returns CDR1 ENHRY and CDR2 SYGVKD. The CDR3 sequence is 12 residues long. The CDR3 coding sequence is TGTGCAACCGGGTCTAGCACAGATACGCAGTATTTT. Residues: CATGSSTDTQYF.

This chain uses TRBV6-1 with TRBJ1-5, with a possible D match to TRBD1 (5 bases). In germline, CDR1 is MNHNS, CDR2 SASEGT. The V and J ends lost 9 bases and 0 bases respectively, with 9 bases between them. CDR3 size: 13 residues. In DNA form, the CDR3 reads TGTGCCAGTTTACAGGATAGCAATCAGCCCCAGCATTTT. It codes for CASLQDSNQPQHF.

The rearrangement links TRBV10-2 to TRBJ1-3; D perhaps matches TRBD1 (6 bases). In germline, CDR1 is WSHSY, CDR2 SAAADI. The CDR3 totals 15 residues. Trimming removed 6 bases from V and 0 bases from J, with 12 bases in between. The CDR3 loop is CASRLGALSGNTIYF. CDR3 DNA: TGCGCCAGCAGGTTGGGGGCCCTCTCTGGAAACACCATATATTTT.

The chain is built from TRBV13 and TRBJ1-2; 9 nucleotides agree with TRBD1. The germline gives CDR1 PRHDT, CDR2 FYEKMQ (reference sequence). Losses at the gene ends were 6 bases for V and 8 bases for J; bases not matched to a gene: 16. The CDR3 loop spans 16 amino acids. The DNA of the CDR3 is TGTGCCAGCAGGGCCTTTGGACAGGGGTTGAGTAGCGGCTACACCTTC. Translation: CASRAFGQGLSSGYTF.

The chain joins TRBV19 to TRBJ2-2, with D possibly matching TRBD1 (6 bases). Per germline, CDR1 LNHDA and CDR2 SQIVND (reference sequence). This CDR3 contains 17 residues. The ends were cut back, 6 bases at V and 4 bases at J, with 21 bases in the middle. CDR3 nucleotides: TGTGCCAGTAGCCGGGGATGGGCAGGGGCGGGCACCGGGGAGCTGTTTTTT. Translating it yields CASSRGWAGAGTGELFF.

J is TRBJ1-1 and V is TRBV18; D possibly corresponds to TRBD1 (5 bases). CDR1 and CDR2 (germline): KGHSH, LQKENI. V was trimmed by 0 bases and J by 5 bases, leaving 13 bases between them. The CDR3 is 15 residues long. As DNA, the CDR3 is TGTGCCAGCTCACCACCGGAGGGTTGGGGGACTGAAGCTTTCTTT. It is translated as CASSPPEGWGTEAFF.

CDR3 bases: TGTGCCAGCAGCAATGGGCGCGGGACAGGGGAGGTCAAAAACATTCAGTACTTC. It is translated as CASSNGRGTGEVKNIQYF. The genes are TRBV7-9 and TRBJ2-4, with TRBD1 identical over 10 bases. Unmatched junction bases numbered 13, after V lost 5 bases and J lost 3 bases. From germline, CDR1 is SEHNR and CDR2 FQNEAQ (reference sequence). This CDR3 spans 18 amino acids.

This clone was observed a few times. This chain links TRBV29-1 with TRBJ2-3; 7 bases fit TRBD2. The V gene end was trimmed by 7 bases and the J gene end by 0 bases; junction bases not matched to a gene: 7. Germline-derived CDR1 and CDR2 are SQVTM and ANQGSEA. This CDR3 has 14 amino acids. In DNA form, the CDR3 reads TGCAGCGGGACTAGAGCGTCCAGCACAGATACGCAGTATTTT. Translating gives CSGTRASSTDTQYF.

This clone occurred a few times. The V and J genes are TRBV15 and TRBJ1-5; no firm D call. The ends were cut back, 0 bases at V and 1 base at J, with 13 bases in the middle. The CDR3 is 17 amino acids. Germline V gene lookup returns CDR1 LNHNV and CDR2 YYDKDF (reference sequence). The CDR3, as DNA: TGTGCCACCAGCAGAGACCCTTGGGCAGGCAGCAATCAGCCCCAGCATTTT. It translates to CATSRDPWAGSNQPQHF.

This clone was counted once. The chain is built from TRBV4-2 and TRBJ2-5; D is possibly TRBD2 (7 bases). CDR1 is LGHNA and CDR2 is YNFKEQ in the germline V gene. The CDR3 spans 17 residues. Trimming removed 1 base from V and 1 base from J, with 16 bases in between. Written as DNA, the CDR3 is TGTGCCAGCAGCCAAGCACAAGGGGGGGGGCCCCAAGAGACCCAGTACTTC. It yields the protein CASSQAQGGGPQETQYF.

The J gene is TRBJ2-1, the V gene TRBV14; 7 bases are shared with TRBD2. CDR3 length: 17 amino acids. Germline CDR1 and CDR2: SGHDN and FVKESK. V dropped 3 bases and J dropped 0; count of bases not matched to a gene: 8. The CDR3 DNA reads as TGTGCCAGCAGCCACTCGGCTAGCGGTATCTCCTACAATGAGCAGTTCTTC. Translated: CASSHSASGISYNEQFF.

V usage is TRBV5-5 and J usage is TRBJ2-3; a possible D gene is TRBD1 (6 bases). Per the germline V gene, CDR1 is SGHKS and CDR2 is YYEKEE (reference sequence). V shed 0 bases and J shed 5 bases, with 10 bases lying between them. CDR3 length equals 14 residues. The CDR3 DNA reads as TGTGCCAGCAGCTTGGTTGGGGGCGTAGATACGCAGTATTTT. Amino acid sequence: CASSLVGGVDTQYF.

This clone was seen a few times. The chain couples TRBV19 to TRBJ1-6; 7 bases are shared with TRBD1. The CDR3 totals 15 residues. CDR1 is LNHDA and CDR2 is SQIVND in the germline V gene (reference sequence). With 3 bases clipped from V and 10 bases from J, the junction kept 9 bases outside the gene matches. In DNA, the CDR3 is TGTGCCAGTAGTATTTCGCGCCAGGGGGACTCACCCCTCCACTTT. This translates into CASSISRQGDSPLHF.

This chain connects TRBV19 to TRBJ1-3; D perhaps matches TRBD1 (6 bases). V dropped 5 bases and J dropped 8 bases, with 13 bases sitting between them. The CDR3 sequence is 13 residues long. Germline CDR1 is LNHDA and CDR2 is SQIVND (reference sequence). CDR3 DNA sequence: TGTGCCAGTAGTGTGGACAGACCCTACACCATATATTTT. Amino acid sequence: CASSVDRPYTIYF.

CDR3 protein: CASSSIPIPEPNTGELFF. The CDR3 DNA reads as TGTGCCAGCAGCTCGATACCTATCCCCGAACCCAACACCGGGGAGCTGTTTTTT. The chain has TRBV7-9 and TRBJ2-2, with unresolved D. Trimming took off 4 bases at V and 2 bases at J, with 20 bases between the two ends. Germline V gene sequence: CDR1 SEHNR, CDR2 FQNEAQ (reference sequence). The CDR3 is made up of 18 amino acids.

V usage is TRBV7-3 and J usage is TRBJ2-2; D call uncertain. Germline CDR1 and CDR2: SGHTA and FQGTGA. The CDR3 is 14 residues long. V was cut by 1 base and J by 2 bases, with 5 bases left in between. In DNA form, the CDR3 reads TGTGCCAGCAGCTTAATTTCTAACACCGGGGAGCTGTTTTTT. It specifies CASSLISNTGELFF.

The chain joins TRBV19 to TRBJ2-7; 7 bases fit TRBD1. The germline CDR1 and CDR2 sequences are LNHDA and SQIVND (reference sequence). This CDR3 is built from 14 residues. V shed 4 bases and J 6 bases; nucleotides not matched to a gene: 9. The DNA for the CDR3 is TGTGCCAGTAGTAAACAGGGGCTAAGATCCGAGCAGTACTTC. It translates to CASSKQGLRSEQYF.

The chain is built from TRBV5-6 and TRBJ1-2; D is undetermined. The germline V gene encodes CDR1 SGHDT and CDR2 YYEEEE. There are 16 residues in the CDR3. V was shortened by 1 base and J by 4 bases, with 17 bases between the two germline ends. DNA of the CDR3: TGTGCCAGCAGCTTGCCCGGGGAGCAAAGGGTCTATGGCTACACCTTC. It specifies CASSLPGEQRVYGYTF.